A single sample is the source of the 9 T cell receptor beta chains below, sequenced in a study of CD8+ T cells in alopecia areata. Treatment described: oral pan-JAK inhibitor, 5-10 mg twice daily. Extraction and reverse transcription of RNA yielded cDNA as the sequencing template. Clones were sequenced by immunoSEQ multiplex PCR, and TCRdb holds only the in-frame ones, with some missing. The sample lists around 100,000 clones, 85% to 90% occurring once. This sample comprised CD8+ T cells sorted from blood, obtained at approximately week 30, from a patient treated with tofacitinib. The receptors were gathered from a human donor with alopecia areata.

The V call is TRBV27, the J call TRBJ2-6, with TRBD1 matching 7 bases. V lost 7 bases to trimming and J lost 3 bases; unmatched junction nucleotides: 12. CDR3 length: 17 residues. Germline CDR1 MNHEY, CDR2 SMNVEV (reference sequence). DNA of the CDR3: TGTGCCAGCAACTTGACAGGGTATGGAAGTGGGGCCAACGTCCTGACTTTC. It yields the protein CASNLTGYGSGANVLTF.

This sequence joins TRBV25-1 and TRBJ2-1; D is unclear. Germline V CDR1 and CDR2: MGHDK, SYGVNS. This CDR3 region has 13 residues. The V gene lost 5 bases and the J gene lost 0 bases, with 5 bases spanning the gap. CDR3 in DNA: TGTGCCAGCAGTCCAGACTCCTACAATGAGCAGTTCTTC. Amino acids: CASSPDSYNEQFF.

The CDR3: CASSQGWESKLFF. The CDR3 nucleotides read TGCGCCAGCAGCCAAGGATGGGAAAGTAAACTGTTTTTT. This sequence joins TRBV4-1 and TRBJ1-4; no reliable D call. V was trimmed by 1 base and J by 11 bases, leaving 11 bases between them. The CDR3 consists of 13 residues. CDR1 MGHRA and CDR2 YSYEKL come from the germline V gene.

This chain uses TRBV7-2 with TRBJ1-2; D is undetermined. The CDR3 consists of 13 residues. Germline V CDR1 and CDR2: SGHTA, FQGNSA. Trimming shortened V by 5 bases and J by 5 bases, and 12 bases separated the two germline ends. The CDR3 nucleotides read TGTGCCAGCAGCCCCACAGATGTGTATGGCTACACCTTC. This translates into CASSPTDVYGYTF. The variable domain in full, completed from reference TRBV7-2 and TRBJ1-2, reads GAGVSQSPSNKVTEKGKDVELRCDPISGHTALYWYRQSLGQGLEFLIYFQGNSAPDKSGLPSDRFSAERTGGSVSTLTIQRTQQEDSAVYLCASSPTDVYGYTFGSGTRLTVV.

This sequence joins TRBV30 and TRBJ2-7; the D is unclear. Per the germline V gene, CDR1 is GTSNPN and CDR2 is SVGIG (reference sequence). This CDR3 spans 11 amino acids. The ends were cut back, 3 bases at V and 2 bases at J, with 5 bases in the middle. CDR3 protein: CAWSRAYEQYF. The CDR3 nucleotides are TGTGCCTGGAGCCGGGCCTACGAGCAGTACTTC.

V usage is TRBV6-5 and J usage is TRBJ2-5; tentatively, D is TRBD2 (6 bases). Per germline, CDR1 MNHEY and CDR2 SVGAGI. Deletions cut 6 bases from V and 4 bases from J, with 18 bases between. This CDR3 spans 15 amino acids. This CDR3 is CASRPGLCPGETQYF. The CDR3 region has the DNA TGTGCCAGCAGGCCCGGACTATGCCCCGGAGAGACCCAGTACTTC.

The rearrangement uses TRBV7-3 and TRBJ2-3, with TRBD1 identical over 9 bases. In germline, CDR1 is SGHTA, CDR2 FQGTGA. V gave up 5 bases and J gave up 2 bases; unmatched junction bases: 5. This CDR3 is 15 amino acids long. The CDR3, as DNA: TGTGCCAGCAGCAAGGGACAGGGCGACACAGATACGCAGTATTTT. Protein product: CASSKGQGDTDTQYF.

This sequence joins TRBV25-1 and TRBJ2-7; 8 nucleotides align to TRBD1. Trimming removed 1 base from V and 0 bases from J; junction bases left unmatched: 5. This CDR3 is 16 amino acids long. The germline V gene has CDR1 MGHDK and CDR2 SYGVNS. DNA for the CDR3: TGTGCCAGCAGTGAATGGGGACAGGTTAGCTCCTACGAGCAGTACTTC. It specifies CASSEWGQVSSYEQYF.

The chain is built from TRBV7-2 and TRBJ1-5; TRBD1 matches 7 bases. CDR3 size: 16 residues. Germline V CDR1 and CDR2: SGHTA, FQGNSA. Trimming removed 1 base from V and 2 bases from J; junction bases left unmatched: 5. This CDR3 is CASSLEYRGGNQPQHF. CDR3 in DNA: TGTGCCAGCAGCTTAGAATACAGGGGTGGCAATCAGCCCCAGCATTTT.